Listed here are 30 T cell receptor beta chains from one sample, sequenced in a study of OX40 agonist ivuxolimab in advanced cancers. The data were produced by immunoSEQ multiplex PCR, yet TCRdb's version contains in-frame clones alone and is incomplete. The data contain about 67,000 clones, around 84% of them singletons. The sample in question was CD4+ or CD8+ T cells sorted from blood, obtained in a trial of the OX40 agonist ivuxolimab. The receptors shown here come from an adult with an advanced solid tumor such as melanoma, head and neck, liver or kidney cancer.

The CDR3 nucleotides read TGTGCCACCAGCGGATGGGGGGCGGGGGAGACCCAGTACTTC. Protein: CATSGWGAGETQYF. J is TRBJ2-5 and V is TRBV15; possibly TRBD1 or TRBD2 for D (6 bases each). The V and J ends lost 5 bases and 5 bases respectively, with 15 bases between them. Germline V CDR1 and CDR2: LNHNV, YYDKDF (reference sequence). This CDR3 contains 14 residues.

The CDR3 here is CASSQGESNQPQHF. CDR3 bases: TGTGCCAGCAGCCAGGGGGAAAGCAATCAGCCCCAGCATTTT. This sequence joins TRBV4-2 and TRBJ1-5; D possibly corresponds to TRBD1 (5 bases). V was trimmed by 3 bases and J by 1 base, leaving 7 bases between them. The CDR3 is made up of 14 amino acids. Per germline, CDR1 LGHNA and CDR2 YNFKEQ.

This clone was observed once. The junction and the germline gene differ at one end; a read error may be behind it. The chain is built from TRBV19 and TRBJ2-7; tentatively, D is TRBD1 (5 bases). From germline, CDR1 is LNHDA and CDR2 SQIVND (reference sequence). CDR3 size: 12 residues. The CDR3 protein is CASSPPWGSPVF. The CDR3, as DNA: TGTGCCAGTAGTCCTCCCTGGGGCAGCCCCGTCTTC.

This clone has just a few counts. V usage is TRBV10-3 and J usage is TRBJ1-1; D not certain. Germline CDR1 reads ENHRY; CDR2 reads SYGVKD. There are 13 residues in the CDR3. Trimming left V 4 bases short and J 1 base short, with 7 bases between. CDR3 nucleotides: TGTGCCATCAGTGGACGTAGGAACACTGAAGCTTTCTTT. It translates to CAISGRRNTEAFF.

V and J are TRBV28 and TRBJ2-7; 8 bases are a match to TRBD1. V lost 6 bases and J lost 7; bases outside the gene matches: 14. Germline loops: CDR1 MDHEN, CDR2 SYDVKM. This CDR3 comprises 15 residues. In DNA, the CDR3 is TGTGCCAGCAGGCAACCGGGACAGGTCTTCGTGGAGCAGTACTTC. As protein: CASRQPGQVFVEQYF.

The chain is built from TRBV21-1 and TRBJ1-1; TRBD1, the D gene given by the table, was not confirmed from the DNA. TRBV21-1 represents a pseudogene. The CDR3 extends over 15 amino acids. The CDR3 reads CASTMDREGNTEAFF. CDR3 bases: TGTGCCAGCACCATGGACAGGGAGGGCAACACTGAAGCTTTCTTT.

V is TRBV19 and J is TRBJ2-3, with 8 positions matching TRBD1. The germline CDR1 and CDR2 sequences are LNHDA and SQIVND (reference sequence). The CDR3 is made up of 17 amino acids. The junction had 12 bases not matched to a gene; V was cut back by 5 bases and J by 2 bases. CDR3 sequence: CASSASRGLIDTDTQYF. CDR3 coding DNA: TGTGCCAGTAGTGCATCCAGGGGGCTAATCGACACAGATACGCAGTATTTT.

This clone was counted between two and nine times. The chain employs TRBV28 and TRBJ2-7; D gene ambiguous. Germline-derived CDR1 and CDR2 are MDHEN and SYDVKM. CDR3 length: 12 residues. V was trimmed by 3 bases and J by 5 bases, leaving 8 bases between them. CDR3 in amino acids: CASSLVPHEQYF. For the CDR3, the DNA is TGTGCCAGCAGTTTGGTTCCCCACGAGCAGTACTTC.

The chain combines TRBV6-1 with TRBJ1-2; the D gene is possibly TRBD1 (6 bases). Germline lookup yields CDR1 MNHNS and CDR2 SASEGT. The CDR3 has 14 amino acids. Trimming shortened V by 6 bases and J by 2 bases, and 13 bases separated the two germline ends. CDR3 residues: CASSPGGPNYGYTF. CDR3 nucleotides: TGTGCCAGCAGCCCGGGGGGGCCCAACTATGGCTACACCTTC.

This clone came up once. This chain uses TRBV7-9 with TRBJ1-1; 8 bases are shared with TRBD1. Trimming cost V 5 bases and J 2 bases; bases outside gene matches: 4. Per germline, CDR1 SEHNR and CDR2 FQNEAQ (reference sequence). The CDR3 totals 14 residues. The CDR3: CASSDRGSNTEAFF. For the CDR3, the DNA is TGTGCCAGCAGCGACAGGGGCTCCAACACTGAAGCTTTCTTT.

This clone is a singleton in its sample. This chain links TRBV5-1 with TRBJ2-6, with D possibly matching TRBD1 (6 bases). The CDR3 loop spans 22 amino acids. The germline V and J ends were trimmed by 4 bases and 2 bases, with 31 bases remaining between them. CDR1 is SGHRS and CDR2 is YFSETQ in the germline V gene. The CDR3 loop reads CASSRRTGVPGQKLPGANVLTF. The CDR3 DNA follows: TGCGCCAGCAGCAGGCGGACCGGTGTCCCGGGACAAAAACTTCCTGGGGCCAACGTCCTGACTTTC.

This rearrangement joins TRBV15 to TRBJ2-5; D unclear. Trimming left V 8 bases short and J 1 base short, with 11 bases between. This CDR3 is 13 amino acids long. In germline, CDR1 is LNHNV, CDR2 YYDKDF (reference sequence). The CDR3 region has the DNA TGTGCCACCGCCTATTCCCCCCAAGAGACCCAGTACTTC. This codes for CATAYSPQETQYF.

The chain couples TRBV5-4 to TRBJ2-7; TRBD1 aligns across 8 bases. From germline, CDR1 is SGHNT and CDR2 YYREEE (reference sequence). V trimming: 0 bases; J trimming: 5 bases; junction bases outside the gene matches: 7. This CDR3 has 15 residues. The CDR3 region has the DNA TGTGCCAGCAGCTTGGAGGCAGGGGGCTCTCACGAGCAGTACTTC. It yields the protein CASSLEAGGSHEQYF.

This clone appeared a single time. The V and J genes are TRBV28 and TRBJ1-2; D might be TRBD1 (6 bases). Germline assignment: CDR1 MDHEN and CDR2 SYDVKM. This CDR3 region has 15 residues. The V gene lost 1 base and the J gene lost 5 bases, with 14 bases spanning the gap. CDR3 sequence (DNA): TGTGCCAGCAGTTTATACCCCGGAACAGGGTATGGCTACACCTTC. Protein: CASSLYPGTGYGYTF.

This clone was seen a single time. DNA for the CDR3: TGTGCCATCAGTGGCTTGAACACTGAAGCTTTCTTT. Translation gives CAISGLNTEAFF. The rearrangement links TRBV10-3 to TRBJ1-1; no reliable D call. Trimming left V 4 bases short and J 0 bases short, with 3 bases between. The CDR3 has 12 residues. Germline CDR1 ENHRY, CDR2 SYGVKD.

This chain joins TRBV11-3 and TRBJ1-2; D call uncertain. V lost 8 bases and J 7 bases, leaving 17 bases between the germline ends. Germline loops: CDR1 SGHNT, CDR2 YENEEA. The CDR3 runs 13 residues. The CDR3 is CASGYLRDRGYTF. CDR3 in DNA: TGTGCCAGCGGGTACCTAAGGGATCGTGGCTACACCTTC. Complete variable domain (other parts from reference TRBV11-3 and TRBJ1-2): EAGVVQSPRYKIIEKKQPVAFWCNPISGHNTLYWYLQNLGQGPELLIRYENEEAVDDSQLPKDRFSAERLKGVDSTLKIQPAELGDSAVYLCASGYLRDRGYTFGSGTRLTVV.

This clone was detected once. This chain connects TRBV2 to TRBJ1-1; D may be TRBD1 (6 bases). Germline lookup yields CDR1 SNHLY and CDR2 FYNNEI. The CDR3 has 13 residues. V was shortened by 5 bases and J by 5 bases, with 12 bases between the two germline ends. CDR3: CASSSPGVTEAFF. In DNA form, the CDR3 reads TGTGCCAGCAGTTCCCCAGGGGTTACTGAAGCTTTCTTT. Together with reference TRBV2 and TRBJ1-1, the CDR3 gives the full variable domain: EPEVTQTPSHQVTQMGQEVILRCVPISNHLYFYWYRQILGQKVEFLVSFYNNEISEKSEIFDDQFSVERPDGSNFTLKIRSTKLEDSAMYFCASSSPGVTEAFFGQGTRLTVV.

J is TRBJ2-5 and V is TRBV7-6; TRBD2 aligns across 7 bases. Trimming removed 3 bases from V and 0 bases from J; junction bases left unmatched: 7. The CDR3 has 16 amino acids. Germline loops: CDR1 SGHVS, CDR2 FNYEAQ. The CDR3 spells CASSFPPGGNQETQYF. The CDR3 DNA sequence: TGTGCCAGCAGCTTTCCACCGGGAGGTAACCAAGAGACCCAGTACTTC.

The V gene is TRBV7-9, the J gene TRBJ2-5; D not certain. Germline V gene lookup returns CDR1 SEHNR and CDR2 FQNEAQ (reference sequence). Trimming cost V 5 bases and J 3 bases, with 10 bases left between them. This CDR3 has 13 residues. The CDR3 spells CASSHDWKETQYF. The CDR3 DNA sequence: TGTGCCAGCAGCCACGACTGGAAAGAGACCCAGTACTTC.

V usage is TRBV6-5 and J usage is TRBJ1-2, with 9 bases aligning to TRBD1. CDR3 size: 14 residues. Per germline, CDR1 MNHEY and CDR2 SVGAGI. Germline trimming cut 6 bases from V and 6 bases from J; bases unmatched to any gene: 8. CDR3 amino acids: CASRRTGAANGYTF. In DNA, the CDR3 is TGTGCCAGCAGGAGGACAGGGGCAGCGAATGGCTACACCTTC.

The chain carries TRBV5-1 and TRBJ2-6; D gene uncertain. Germline CDR1 reads SGHRS; CDR2 reads YFSETQ. The CDR3 spans 16 residues. V dropped 0 bases and J dropped 2 bases, with 9 bases sitting between them. CDR3 bases: TGCGCCAGCAGCTTGGATCTTGGGGCTGGGGCCAACGTCCTGACTTTC. Protein: CASSLDLGAGANVLTF.

The chain employs TRBV7-8 and TRBJ1-4; D perhaps matches TRBD1 (6 bases). The CDR3 contains 15 residues. V gave up 6 bases and J gave up 3 bases, with 14 bases separating them. The V gene's germline CDR1 is SGHVS and CDR2 FQNEAQ. This CDR3 is CASSPPGAPNEKLFF. CDR3 nucleotides: TGTGCCAGCAGTCCACCGGGGGCCCCTAATGAAAAACTGTTTTTT. The full variable domain, with the rest looked up from reference TRBV7-8 and TRBJ1-4, is GAGVSQSPRYKVAKRGQDVALRCDPISGHVSLFWYQQALGQGPEFLTYFQNEAQLDKSGLPSDRFFAERPEGSVSTLKIQRTQQEDSAVYLCASSPPGAPNEKLFFGSGTQLSVL.

The chain has TRBV6-5 and TRBJ2-2; perhaps TRBD1 as D (5 bases). There are 14 residues in the CDR3. The germline V gene encodes CDR1 MNHEY and CDR2 SVGAGI. Trimming pared 6 bases from V and 4 bases from J, leaving 12 bases between. The CDR3 sequence is CASRTDTATGELFF. For the CDR3, the DNA is TGTGCCAGCAGGACAGATACGGCCACCGGGGAGCTGTTTTTT.

V and J are TRBV15 and TRBJ2-5; D is unresolved. This CDR3 region has 12 residues. The V gene's germline CDR1 is LNHNV and CDR2 YYDKDF (reference sequence). V gave up 0 bases and J gave up 4 bases, with 3 bases separating them. CDR3 amino acids: CATSRDRETQYF. In DNA, the CDR3 is TGTGCCACCAGCAGAGATCGAGAGACCCAGTACTTC.

The CDR3 coding sequence is TGTGCCAGCAGTGAATTCTTTCCCGGGCAGTACTTC. This translates into CASSEFFPGQYF. The chain is built from TRBV6-1 and TRBJ2-7; D not resolved. The CDR3 sequence is 12 residues long. Trimming removed 2 bases at V and 9 bases at J, with 11 bases between. Germline lookup yields CDR1 MNHNS and CDR2 SASEGT.

The table lists this clone with a few counts. V is TRBV5-4 and J is TRBJ1-2; D call uncertain. Trimming removed 4 bases at V and 3 bases at J, with 4 bases between. In germline, CDR1 is SGHNT, CDR2 YYREEE (reference sequence). There are 11 residues in the CDR3. The chain's CDR3 is CASSADYGYTF. Here the CDR3 DNA reads TGTGCCAGCAGCGCCGACTATGGCTACACCTTC.

The rearrangement joins TRBV20-1 to TRBJ2-3, with D unclear. V lost 6 bases and J 5 bases, leaving 9 bases between the germline ends. The CDR3 loop spans 11 amino acids. From germline, CDR1 is DFQATT and CDR2 SNEGSKA (reference sequence). CDR3 loop: CSADLRDTQYF. CDR3 in DNA: TGCAGTGCAGACTTAAGAGATACGCAGTATTTT.

This clone came up once. The V call is TRBV9, the J call TRBJ2-1, with D possibly being TRBD2 (7 bases). The germline V and J ends were trimmed by 0 bases and 3 bases, with 13 bases remaining between them. The CDR3 covers 16 residues. Germline CDR1 and CDR2: SGDLS and YYNGEE. CDR3: CASSVAGGGSYNEQFF. CDR3 coding DNA: TGTGCCAGCAGCGTAGCTGGGGGCGGGAGCTACAATGAGCAGTTCTTC. Based on the CDR3 plus reference TRBV9 and TRBJ2-1, the full variable domain is DSGVTQTPKHLITATGQRVTLRCSPRSGDLSVYWYQQSLDQGLQFLIQYYNGEERAKGNILERFSAQQFPDLHSELNLSSLELGDSALYFCASSVAGGGSYNEQFFGPGTRLTVL.

The CDR3 DNA follows: TGTGCCAGCAGCGCAGGGGCTGGCTACACCTTC. Translation: CASSAGAGYTF. The chain joins TRBV6-5 to TRBJ1-2; perhaps TRBD1 as D (6 bases). In germline, CDR1 is MNHEY, CDR2 SVGAGI. CDR3 length: 11 amino acids. Trimming took 6 bases from V and 7 from J, leaving 9 bases between them.

With respect to this clone: This sample also contains other DNA sequences that code for the same CDR3. The CDR3 DNA sequence: TGTGCCAGCAGTCGGGACAACTATGGCTACACCTTC. This codes for CASSRDNYGYTF. The chain couples TRBV2 to TRBJ1-2; the D gene is possibly TRBD1 (5 bases). V shed 5 bases and J shed 2 bases, with 6 bases lying between them. The CDR3 is 12 amino acids. The germline V gene has CDR1 SNHLY and CDR2 FYNNEI.